The 21 T cell receptor beta chains below were found in one sample sequenced in a study of neoadjuvant nivolumab and ipilimumab in lung cancer. Using immunoSEQ multiplex PCR, the repertoire was profiled, and TCRdb retains in-frame clones only, with some absent. The profile shows 25,000 to 30,000 clones, 80% to 85% of them singletons. Sequencing was performed on tumor tissue, taken after neoadjuvant nivolumab, alone or with ipilimumab, at or shortly before surgery. The origin of the receptors is an adult with non-small cell lung cancer.

The chain is built from TRBV15 and TRBJ2-3; 10 bases are a match to TRBD2. Germline trimming cut 1 base from V and 0 bases from J; bases unmatched to any gene: 4. Germline values: CDR1 LNHNV, CDR2 YYDKDF (reference sequence). The CDR3 has 17 residues. The CDR3 sequence: CATSRATSGASTDTQYF. CDR3 sequence (DNA): TGTGCCACCAGCAGAGCCACTAGCGGGGCTAGCACAGATACGCAGTATTTT.

This clone was recorded only once. This chain connects TRBV28 to TRBJ2-7, with D maybe TRBD1 (7 bases). The germline V and J ends were trimmed by 8 bases and 3 bases, with 11 bases remaining between them. The CDR3 is made up of 12 amino acids. CDR1 is MDHEN, CDR2 SYDVKM, per germline. The DNA of the CDR3 is TGTGCCAGCCAGGGGGAGGTCTACGAGCAGTACTTC. This translates into CASQGEVYEQYF.

The chain employs TRBV5-1 and TRBJ2-5, with TRBD2 matching 9 bases. Looked up from germline, CDR1 is SGHRS and CDR2 is YFSETQ. With 0 bases clipped from V and 5 bases from J, the junction kept 14 bases outside the gene matches. The CDR3 has 18 residues. In DNA form, the CDR3 reads TGCGCCAGCAGCTTGGGGGATAGCGGGAGAAGGGGAGAGGAGACCCAGTACTTC. It yields the protein CASSLGDSGRRGEETQYF.

This clone has a handful of counts. The J gene is TRBJ2-7, the V gene TRBV5-1; 7 bases align to TRBD1. Trimming took 0 bases from V and 7 from J; bases not matched to a gene: 10. The V gene's germline CDR1 is SGHRS and CDR2 YFSETQ. This CDR3 region has 15 residues. CDR3 region: CASSLEPGTALEQYF. The CDR3 DNA sequence: TGCGCCAGCAGCTTGGAACCGGGGACAGCTTTGGAGCAGTACTTC.

The chain combines TRBV2 with TRBJ2-7, with D uncertain. Between the trimmed V and J ends, which lost 7 bases and 4 bases, there was a span of 26 bases. The CDR3 covers 17 residues. Germline assignment: CDR1 SNHLY and CDR2 FYNNEI. The CDR3 here is CASTNPLGRDWRYEQYF. As DNA, the CDR3 is TGTGCCAGCACAAATCCTTTAGGACGAGACTGGAGATACGAGCAGTACTTC.

The chain employs TRBV5-1 and TRBJ1-4; no firm D call. In germline, CDR1 is SGHRS, CDR2 YFSETQ. V lost 5 bases, J lost 4 bases, and 9 bases lay in between. The CDR3 totals 13 residues. CDR3: CASRRRGNEKLFF. CDR3 DNA sequence: TGCGCCAGCAGGAGGAGAGGTAATGAAAAACTGTTTTTT. The full variable domain, its missing parts supplied by reference TRBV5-1 and TRBJ1-4, is KAGVTQTPRYLIKTRGQQVTLSCSPISGHRSVSWYQQTPGQGLQFLFEYFSETQRNKGNFPGRFSGRQFSNSRSEMNVSTLELGDSALYLCASRRRGNEKLFFGSGTQLSVL.

This chain connects TRBV6-1 to TRBJ2-1; D uncertain. The CDR3 totals 17 residues. Germline V gives CDR1 MNHNS, CDR2 SASEGT. V was pared by 0 bases and J by 9 bases, with 21 bases between. The CDR3 region has the DNA TGTGCCAGCAGTGAAGCGCGCTTCAGGTCTCAAAAGGGTGAGCAGTTCTTC. This translates into CASSEARFRSQKGEQFF.

V is TRBV7-9 and J is TRBJ1-1, with a possible D match to TRBD1 (5 bases). The germline V gene has CDR1 SEHNR and CDR2 FQNEAQ (reference sequence). This CDR3 is built from 13 residues. The ends were cut back, 1 base at V and 7 bases at J, with 10 bases in the middle. CDR3 DNA: TGTGCCAGCAGCTTAGGGGGGGAAATTGAAGCTTTCTTT. Protein product: CASSLGGEIEAFF. The entire variable domain, with the rest obtained from reference TRBV7-9 and TRBJ1-1, is as follows: DTGVSQNPRHKITKRGQNVTFRCDPISEHNRLYWYRQTLGQGPEFLTYFQNEAQLEKSRLLSDRFSAERPKGSFSTLEIQRTEQGDSAMYLCASSLGGEIEAFFGQGTRLTVV.

This chain links TRBV7-8 with TRBJ2-5; 8 positions agree with TRBD2. CDR1 SGHVS and CDR2 FQNEAQ come from the germline V gene. The V gene end was trimmed by 2 bases and the J gene end by 2 bases; junction bases not matched to a gene: 4. CDR3 length: 15 amino acids. CDR3 DNA sequence: TGTGCCAGCAGCTTAACCCAGCGGGGGCAAGAGACCCAGTACTTC. Translated, it gives CASSLTQRGQETQYF.

The chain combines TRBV20-1 with TRBJ2-7; no reliable D call. CDR1 is DFQATT, CDR2 SNEGSKA, per germline (reference sequence). CDR3 length: 11 amino acids. Trimming stripped 2 bases from V and 2 bases from J, with 4 bases between. The CDR3 loop is CSARTTYEQYF. The CDR3 region has the DNA TGCAGTGCTAGAACCACCTACGAGCAGTACTTC.

This chain uses TRBV6-5 with TRBJ1-1; no clear D. V was cut by 8 bases and J by 1 base, with 11 bases left in between. Germline V lookup: CDR1 MNHEY, CDR2 SVGAGI. The CDR3 covers 13 residues. Written as DNA, the CDR3 is TGTGCCAGCCGGGGTGAGTGGAACACTGAAGCTTTCTTT. It specifies CASRGEWNTEAFF.

J is TRBJ1-4 and V is TRBV25-1; possibly TRBD1 for D (5 bases). The germline V gene encodes CDR1 MGHDK and CDR2 SYGVNS. There are 15 residues in the CDR3. Trimming stripped 2 bases from V and 2 bases from J, with 9 bases between. CDR3 in DNA: TGTGCCAGCAGTGAACACAGGAGCACTAATGAAAAACTGTTTTTT. Protein: CASSEHRSTNEKLFF. Variable domain in full (rest from reference TRBV25-1 and TRBJ1-4): EADIYQTPRYLVIGTGKKITLECSQTMGHDKMYWYQQDPGMELHLIHYSYGVNSTEKGDLSSESTVSRIRTEHFPLTLESARPSHTSQYLCASSEHRSTNEKLFFGSGTQLSVL.

This clone came up once. This chain uses TRBV7-6 with TRBJ2-7; D ambiguous. The V end lost 5 bases, the J end lost 2 bases, and 13 bases lay between the germline ends. Germline values: CDR1 SGHVS, CDR2 FNYEAQ. The CDR3 covers 14 residues. The DNA of the CDR3 is TGTGCCAGCAGCAAGGACCGTACAACCTACGAGCAGTACTTC. Translated: CASSKDRTTYEQYF. The full variable domain, its missing parts supplied by reference TRBV7-6 and TRBJ2-7, is GAGVSQSPRYKVTKRGQDVALRCDPISGHVSLYWYRQALGQGPEFLTYFNYEAQQDKSGLPNDRFSAERPEGSISTLTIQRTEQRDSAMYRCASSKDRTTYEQYFGPGTRLTVT.

This clone was seen once. The J gene is TRBJ2-1, the V gene TRBV25-1; D call uncertain. The CDR3 loop spans 17 amino acids. V was trimmed by 2 bases and J by 6 bases, leaving 20 bases between them. Per the germline V gene, CDR1 is MGHDK and CDR2 is SYGVNS. The CDR3 DNA reads TGTGCCAGCAGTGAAGCATACAGCGCTTGGGTGGCCAATGAGCAGTTCTTC. Protein: CASSEAYSAWVANEQFF.

The chain uses TRBV5-4 and TRBJ1-1, with D unclear. This CDR3 contains 13 residues. Germline V gene lookup returns CDR1 SGHNT and CDR2 YYREEE (reference sequence). V gave up 0 bases and J gave up 10 bases, with 13 bases separating them. CDR3 region: CASSLDAGSGAFF. CDR3 nucleotides: TGTGCCAGCAGCTTGGACGCGGGTTCGGGAGCTTTCTTT.

Of note for this clone: A read error may account for a junction end that differs from germline. This chain joins TRBV11-3 and TRBJ2-7; 10 bases align to TRBD1. CDR1 is SGHNT and CDR2 is YENEEA in the germline V gene. The CDR3 covers 15 residues. The DNA for the CDR3 is TGTGCCAGCAGCCACCGGGACAGGGGTATTAGCGAGCAATACTTC. It codes for CASSHRDRGISEQYF.

In its sample, this clone was seen a few times. The chain joins TRBV5-1 to TRBJ2-3; the D gene could be TRBD1 or TRBD2 (6 bases each). Trimming cost V 4 bases and J 2 bases, with 14 bases left between them. CDR1 SGHRS and CDR2 YFSETQ come from the germline V gene. This CDR3 has 15 residues. Written as DNA, the CDR3 is TGCGCCAGCAGCACCACTAGGGGGGACACAGATACGCAGTATTTT. Its translation: CASSTTRGDTDTQYF. The variable domain in full, completed from reference TRBV5-1 and TRBJ2-3, reads KAGVTQTPRYLIKTRGQQVTLSCSPISGHRSVSWYQQTPGQGLQFLFEYFSETQRNKGNFPGRFSGRQFSNSRSEMNVSTLELGDSALYLCASSTTRGDTDTQYFGPGTRLTVL.

The chain uses TRBV5-1 and TRBJ2-3, with D hard to call. V shed 4 bases and J shed 7 bases, with 10 bases lying between them. Germline values: CDR1 SGHRS, CDR2 YFSETQ. The CDR3 contains 12 residues. For the CDR3, the DNA is TGCGCCAGCAGCCACCTTGCCCATACGCAGTATTTT. Translated: CASSHLAHTQYF.

The chain employs TRBV30 and TRBJ2-5; no clear D. CDR3 length: 12 amino acids. The germline gives CDR1 GTSNPN, CDR2 SVGIG (reference sequence). Deletions cut 3 bases from V and 1 base from J, with 6 bases between. The CDR3 loop is CAWSHFQETQYF. The CDR3 region has the DNA TGTGCCTGGAGCCACTTCCAAGAGACCCAGTACTTC.

The chain uses TRBV6-1 and TRBJ2-1; the D is unclear. The V end lost 6 bases, the J end lost 5 bases, and 8 bases lay between the germline ends. The V gene's germline CDR1 is MNHNS and CDR2 SASEGT. CDR3 size: 12 residues. CDR3 region: CASRMSDNEQFF. The DNA for the CDR3 is TGTGCCAGCAGGATGTCTGACAATGAGCAGTTCTTC.

V gene TRBV27 combines with J gene TRBJ2-7; TRBD1 agrees at 10 bases. CDR1 MNHEY and CDR2 SMNVEV come from the germline V gene (reference sequence). Trimming cost V 3 bases and J 4 bases; bases outside gene matches: 6. The length of the CDR3 is 15 residues. The DNA of the CDR3 is TGTGCCAGCAGTTTGGGACAGGGGATAAGGTACGAGCAGTACTTC. This sequence encodes CASSLGQGIRYEQYF.